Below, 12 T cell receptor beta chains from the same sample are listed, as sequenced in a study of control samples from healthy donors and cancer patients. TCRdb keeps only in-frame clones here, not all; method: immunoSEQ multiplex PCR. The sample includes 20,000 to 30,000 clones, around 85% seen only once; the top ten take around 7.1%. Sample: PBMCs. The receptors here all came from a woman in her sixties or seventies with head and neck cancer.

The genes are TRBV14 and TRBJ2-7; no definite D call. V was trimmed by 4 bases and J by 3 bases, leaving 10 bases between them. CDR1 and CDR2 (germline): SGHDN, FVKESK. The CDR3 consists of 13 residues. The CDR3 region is CASSRVPHYEQYF. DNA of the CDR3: TGTGCCAGCAGCCGGGTCCCGCACTACGAGCAGTACTTC.

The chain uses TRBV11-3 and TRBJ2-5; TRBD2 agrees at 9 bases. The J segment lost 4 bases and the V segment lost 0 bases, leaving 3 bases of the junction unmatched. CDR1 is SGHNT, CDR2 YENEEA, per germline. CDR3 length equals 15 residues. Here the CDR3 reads CASSLDSGGGETQYF. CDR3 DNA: TGTGCCAGCAGCTTAGATAGCGGGGGAGGAGAGACCCAGTACTTC.

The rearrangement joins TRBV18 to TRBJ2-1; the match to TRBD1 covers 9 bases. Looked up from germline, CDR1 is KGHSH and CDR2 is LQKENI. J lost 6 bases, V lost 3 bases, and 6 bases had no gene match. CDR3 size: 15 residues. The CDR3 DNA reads TGTGCCAGCTCACCGAACTCGGGACAGGGCAATGAGCAGTTCTTC. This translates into CASSPNSGQGNEQFF.

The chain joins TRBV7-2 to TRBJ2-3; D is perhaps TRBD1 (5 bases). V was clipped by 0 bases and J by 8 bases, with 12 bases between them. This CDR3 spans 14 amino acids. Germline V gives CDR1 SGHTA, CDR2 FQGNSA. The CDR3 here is CASSLAGRGGTQYF. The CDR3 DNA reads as TGTGCCAGCAGCTTAGCGGGTAGGGGTGGTACGCAGTATTTT.

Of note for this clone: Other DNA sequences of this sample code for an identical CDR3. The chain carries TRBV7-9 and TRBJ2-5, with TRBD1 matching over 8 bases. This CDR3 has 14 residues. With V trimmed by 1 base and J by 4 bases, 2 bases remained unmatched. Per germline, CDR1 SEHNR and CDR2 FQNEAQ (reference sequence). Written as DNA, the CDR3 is TGTGCCAGCAGCTTAGTTACAGGGGGAGAGACCCAGTACTTC. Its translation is CASSLVTGGETQYF.

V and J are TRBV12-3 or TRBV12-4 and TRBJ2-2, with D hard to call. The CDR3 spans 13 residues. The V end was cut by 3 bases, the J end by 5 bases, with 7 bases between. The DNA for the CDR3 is TGTGCCAGCAGTTTCATGGGGACCGGGGAGCTGTTTTTT. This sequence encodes CASSFMGTGELFF.

This CDR3 is CASSLRQGYTEAFF. The CDR3 DNA reads as TGTGCCAGCAGTTTACGTCAGGGTTACACTGAAGCTTTCTTT. This chain uses TRBV6-5 with TRBJ1-1; D is possibly TRBD1 (5 bases). There are 14 residues in the CDR3. Germline V gene lookup returns CDR1 MNHEY and CDR2 SVGAGI. Trimming removed 4 bases at V and 3 bases at J, with 12 bases between.

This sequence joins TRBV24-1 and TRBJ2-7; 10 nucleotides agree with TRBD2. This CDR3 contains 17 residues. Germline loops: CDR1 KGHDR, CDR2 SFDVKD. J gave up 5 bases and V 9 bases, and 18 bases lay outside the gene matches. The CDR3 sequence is CATDSVVAAGGFHEQYF. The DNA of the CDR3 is TGTGCCACCGATAGTGTAGTCGCAGCGGGAGGGTTCCACGAGCAGTACTTC.

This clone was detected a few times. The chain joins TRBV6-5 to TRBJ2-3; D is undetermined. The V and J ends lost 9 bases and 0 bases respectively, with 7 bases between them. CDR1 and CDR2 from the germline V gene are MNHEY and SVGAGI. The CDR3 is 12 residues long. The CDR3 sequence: CASQDSTDTQYF. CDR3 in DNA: TGTGCCAGTCAGGATAGCACAGATACGCAGTATTTT.

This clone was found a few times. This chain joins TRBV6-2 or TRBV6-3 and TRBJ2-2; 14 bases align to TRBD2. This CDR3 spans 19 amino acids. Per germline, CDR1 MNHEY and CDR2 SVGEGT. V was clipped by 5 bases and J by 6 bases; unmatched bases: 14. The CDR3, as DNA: TGTGCCAGCAGTGGGGGTGCGGGACTAGCGGGAGTGAGCCCCGGGGAGCTGTTTTTT. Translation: CASSGGAGLAGVSPGELFF.

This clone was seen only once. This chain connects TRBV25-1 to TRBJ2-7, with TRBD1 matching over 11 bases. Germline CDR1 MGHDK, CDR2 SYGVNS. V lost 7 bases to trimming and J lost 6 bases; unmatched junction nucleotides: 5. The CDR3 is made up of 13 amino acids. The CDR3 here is CASTGQGAAEQYF. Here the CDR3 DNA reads TGTGCCAGCACTGGACAGGGGGCTGCCGAGCAGTACTTC.

The CDR3 protein is CSVGHTGQNTEAFF. The CDR3 nucleotides are TGCAGCGTTGGCCACACGGGCCAGAACACTGAAGCTTTCTTT. V is TRBV29-1 and J is TRBJ1-1; D not resolved. CDR3 length: 14 amino acids. Germline CDR1 is SQVTM and CDR2 is ANQGSEA. V lost 4 bases and J 1 base, leaving 13 bases between the germline ends.